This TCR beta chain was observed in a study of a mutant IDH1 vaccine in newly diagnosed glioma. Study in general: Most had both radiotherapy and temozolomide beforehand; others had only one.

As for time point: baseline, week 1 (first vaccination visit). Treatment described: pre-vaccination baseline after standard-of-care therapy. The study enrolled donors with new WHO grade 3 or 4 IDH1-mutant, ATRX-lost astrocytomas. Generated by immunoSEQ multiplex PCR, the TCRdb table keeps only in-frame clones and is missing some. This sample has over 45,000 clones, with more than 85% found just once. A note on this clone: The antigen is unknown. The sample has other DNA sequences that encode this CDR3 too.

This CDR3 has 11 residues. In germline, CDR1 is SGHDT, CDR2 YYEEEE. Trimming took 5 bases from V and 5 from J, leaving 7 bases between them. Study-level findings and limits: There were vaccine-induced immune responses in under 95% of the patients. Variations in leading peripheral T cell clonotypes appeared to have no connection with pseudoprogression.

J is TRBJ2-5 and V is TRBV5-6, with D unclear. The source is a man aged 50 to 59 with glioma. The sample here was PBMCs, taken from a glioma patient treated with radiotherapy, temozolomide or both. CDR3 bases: TGTGCCAGCAGTTCCCAGGAGACCCAGTACTTC. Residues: CASSSQETQYF.